In its sample, the clone carrying this T cell receptor beta chain was seen many times. The antigen remains unidentified. CDR3 regions of TCR beta were amplified from RNA transcripts. Amplification began with first-round RT-PCR using HTBI primers, then second-round multiplex PCR was performed. TCRdb re-called the multiplex PCR reads through MiXCR, storing one row per CDR3 protein. The table records roughly 170,000 distinct CDR3 sequences, about two fifths of them present only once. The data were obtained in a study of Graves' ophthalmopathy and Graves' hyperthyroidism. Whole-study findings and limits: Blood also contained most of the expanded thyroid clonotypes above 0.001 frequency.

Moderate-to-severe activity, CAS ≥3, NOSPECS ≥4 and a duration under 3 months were seen in donors with ophthalmopathy. Diagnosis used clinical symptoms, serum thyroxine, TRAb, thyroid ultrasound and orbital computed tomography. A roughly 9.1 ml volume of fresh peripheral blood provided the PBMCs. The CDR3 has 16 residues. Germline CDR1 reads LNHDA; CDR2 reads SQIVND (reference sequence). The germline V and J ends were trimmed by 6 bases and 0 bases, with 15 bases remaining between them. Sequenced: peripheral blood. The genes are TRBV19 and TRBJ1-3; D perhaps matches TRBD1 (5 bases). This receptor was obtained from a man aged 30-40 years with Graves' ophthalmopathy. The CDR3 nucleotides are TGTGCCAGTAGCACGGGGCCTCTTCTCTCTGGAAACACCATATATTTT. This codes for CASSTGPLLSGNTIYF.